This TCR beta chain originates from a study of response to subunit inactivated influenza vaccine. About this clonotype: Its antigen is still unknown.

Study findings and constraints: Few additional T cells are recruited per seasonal influenza vaccination, authors suggested.

There are 14 residues in the CDR3. The germline V gene has CDR1 LGHNA and CDR2 YNFKEQ. V trimming: 1 base; J trimming: 10 bases; junction bases outside the gene matches: 5. TCRdb passed the RT-PCR reads through MiXCR, listing each CDR3 protein once. The sample yields 650,000 or so distinct CDR3 sequences, 14% seen once. The genes are TRBV4-2 and TRBJ2-1; 9 bases match TRBD1. The clonotype was recovered from a man between 50 and 59 years old who received an inactivated influenza vaccine. This sample comprised PBMCs from blood, obtained approximately 15 days before vaccination. CDR3 nucleotides: TGTGCCAGCAGCCAAGGGTCCGACAGGGGGGAGCAGTTCTTC. Its translation is CASSQGSDRGEQFF.